This entry is about one TCR beta chain. Its target is not known. This specimen belongs to a study of beta chain features in type 1 diabetes. Sequenced material consisted of expressed TCRB transcripts (all of the isolated RNA was reverse transcribed). Measured with immunoSEQ multiplex PCR; TCRdb has only the in-frame clones, and not every one. Of over 150,000 clones in the sample, about a tenth were seen once. Broader study findings: Moderate but significant shortening of TCRB CDR3s was recorded in all four CD4+ subsets from Type 1 diabetes patients.

This sequence was found in a man aged 25-45 years with type 1 diabetes. The sample comprised central memory CD4+ T cells from blood.

In DNA, the CDR3 is TGTGCCAGCAGAAACAGGGGTGCGTTGTCGGAGACCCAGTACTTC. It codes for CASRNRGALSETQYF. V is TRBV2 and J is TRBJ2-5; 7 positions agree with TRBD1. The CDR3 is 15 residues long. The trim removed 6 bases at V and 5 bases at J, leaving 12 bases unmatched. Germline V CDR1 and CDR2: SNHLY, FYNNEI. The whole variable domain, filled in from reference TRBV2 and TRBJ2-5, reads EPEVTQTPSHQVTQMGQEVILRCVPISNHLYFYWYRQILGQKVEFLVSFYNNEISEKSEIFDDQFSVERPDGSNFTLKIRSTKLEDSAMYFCASRNRGALSETQYFGPGTRLLVL.